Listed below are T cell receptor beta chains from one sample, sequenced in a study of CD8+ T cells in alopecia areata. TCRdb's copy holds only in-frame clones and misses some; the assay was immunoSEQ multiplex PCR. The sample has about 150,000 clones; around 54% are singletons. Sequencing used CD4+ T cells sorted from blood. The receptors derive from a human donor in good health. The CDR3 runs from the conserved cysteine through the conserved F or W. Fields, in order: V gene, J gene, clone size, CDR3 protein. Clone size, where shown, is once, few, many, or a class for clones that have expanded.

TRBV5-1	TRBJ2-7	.	CASRTAGGHEQYF
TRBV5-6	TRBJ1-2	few	CASSLDLGVGYTF
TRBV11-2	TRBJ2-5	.	CASRKREGLETQYF
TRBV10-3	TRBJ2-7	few	CATSGGSLYEQYF
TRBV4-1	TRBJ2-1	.	CASSQGLAGTYNEQFF
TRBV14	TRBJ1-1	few	CASSQDSGTEAFF
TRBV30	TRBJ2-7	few	CTWSVLYEQYF
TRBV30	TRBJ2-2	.	CAWSVRGADTGELFF
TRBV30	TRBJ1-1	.	CALAYTTSEAFF
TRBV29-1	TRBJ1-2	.	CSVEAPNRPYGYTF
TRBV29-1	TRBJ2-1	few	CSAIAGGKVEQFF
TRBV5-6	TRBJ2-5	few	CASSASPGAGETQYF
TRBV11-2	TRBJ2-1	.	CASRKPGTSSYNEQFF
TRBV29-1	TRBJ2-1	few	CSVAVGTGAYNEQFF
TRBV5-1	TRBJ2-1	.	CASSLGGAGNEQFF
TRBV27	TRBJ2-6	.	CASSLSGANVLTF
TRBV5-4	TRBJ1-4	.	CASSLTKGTGNEKLFF